This T cell receptor (beta chain) was documented in a study of vaccination and CD4 T cells after COVID-19 (dated by TCRdb to the early 2020s). About the investigation overall: The convalescent cohort comprised six males and four females, including two Hispanic individuals, seven Caucasians, two Asians and one multiracial person. Two doses of either the Pfizer-BioNTech BNT162b2 vaccine (n=8) or the Moderna mRNA-1273 vaccine (n=2) were administered to participants. Post-COVID blood samples from convalescent patients were collected a median of roughly 100 days after diagnosis, with a range of roughly 30 to 170 days. Post-vaccine blood samples were collected a median of 72 days after the second vaccine dose, ranging from roughly 14 to 241 days. Overlapping spike peptide pools from SARS-CoV-2 and from the common cold coronaviruses HCoV-NL63, HCoV-OC43 and HCoV-229E were used as culture stimuli. As controls, cultures received a CEFX viral epitope pool (the positive control), an HIV-1 Nef peptide pool (the negative control), or no peptide at all. In approximately eleven COVID-19 convalescent patients and a few infection-naive healthy vaccine recipients, the spike-specific CD4+ TCR repertoire before mRNA vaccination was compared with the repertoire after mRNA vaccination. In an earlier paper using these donors, memory CD4+ T cell crossreactivity between SARS-CoV-2 and common cold coronavirus spike proteins was assessed at the TCR clonotype level.

The investigation overall reported the following: Only a relatively small number of convalescent patients were included in the study, and early timepoints following natural infection were not analyzed. Of the vaccine-specific clones found in convalescent patients, nearly all (304 of 307) were mono-reactive for SARS-CoV-2 spike instead of being cross-reactive with common cold coronaviruses. Among the post-vaccine SARS-CoV-2-reactive clones in convalescent patients, a median about 86% showed up only after vaccination, which suggests vaccine-specific priming. Although the median number of SARS-CoV-2-reactive clonotypes went up from roughly 19 after infection to around 40 after vaccination, the increase was not significant.

Explained via the paper, the treatment or condition label denotes: roughly ten-day PBMC culture with coronavirus spike peptide pools or control peptides (ViraFEST assay). CD4+ T cells from unexposed donors were collected before the COVID-19 pandemic (2011-2018). To expand antigen-specific T cells with peptide pools and then pick out the expanded clonotypes through TCR sequencing, the study relied on the ViraFEST assay. Approximately 1.8 million PBMCs per well were cultured in IMDM with approximately 4.9% human AB serum and 8.5 to 10 IU/ml IL-2, plus 10 ug/ml peptide pools. On days 3 and 7, half of the culture medium was replaced with fresh IL-2-containing medium. CD4+ T cells were isolated after approximately eleven days of culture through negative selection using the EasySep CD4+ T cell isolation kit. Unexposed donor CD4+ T cells were tested for reactivity to SARS-CoV-2 S and N and four common cold coronavirus spike pools, as cell number allowed. Ficoll-Paque Plus gradient centrifugation was used to isolate PBMCs from whole blood, and the isolated PBMCs were then either used fresh or cryopreserved at -140C. Each culture condition was generally run in triplicate wells. The leukapheresis product used for the unexposed donors was purchased from a commercial source.

The library came from PCR. At the Johns Hopkins FTIC core, DNA from the cultured CD4+ T cells underwent TCR sequencing with the Oncomine TCR Beta short-read assay. Genomic DNA was extracted from the cultured CD4+ T cells with the QIAamp micro DNA kit. Oncomine TCR Beta libraries from cultured CD4+ T cells were pooled using unique dual indexes and sequenced on an Illumina iSeq 100. As for the authors' bioinformatics: Non-productive sequences were filtered out, and CDR3s that did not start with C, did not end with F or W, or were shorter than 7 amino acids were discarded. Antigen-specific clonotypes were identified using the MANAFEST web application through comparison of peptide-stimulated wells with reference and other culture wells. For a clone to be called positive, the clone needed an FDR below 0.05, an odds ratio above 5, and a productive frequency above 0.1% in at least two of three replicate wells. Cross-reactive clonotypes were defined as significantly expanded in both SARS-CoV-2 spike wells and at least one common cold coronavirus spike condition. Similarity between CDR3 sequences was evaluated in R version 3.6.1 using Levenshtein distances (stringdist) and unrooted phylogenetic trees (ape). Clones were called with MiXCR by TCRdb after fastp trimmed the public reads at Q25, and only in-frame beta chains were retained. Identical CDR3 protein sequences are pooled into one entry, listed with their most common genes and DNA. TCRdb, not the authors, supplied the V and J calls. For this sample there are almost 7,500 distinct CDR3 sequences; around 30% appear just once. The top ten clonotypes cover 30% to 35% of the sample.

This clonotype was picked up a small number of times. Its target antigen remains unknown. Per-base qualities were not stored, and no clone one base away is much larger. V gives up 5 bases and J gives up 3 bases, and the segment between their germline ends measures 19 bases. CDR1 and CDR2, per the germline V gene, are SGHTA and FQGTGA. Measured from the cysteine to the phenylalanine, the CDR3 is 17 residues long. The DNA shown is the 51-base CDR3, in frame from base 1. The sequence came from a human donor in good health. The V and J segments used are TRBV7-3 and TRBJ2-2; there is no confident call for the D gene. The specimen sequenced was CD4+ T cells from blood, cultured in vitro. CDR3 sequence: CASSPRPPVVDTGELFF. The bases are TGTGCCAGCAGCCCCCGACCCCCGGTTGTTGACACCGGGGAGCTGTTTTTT.